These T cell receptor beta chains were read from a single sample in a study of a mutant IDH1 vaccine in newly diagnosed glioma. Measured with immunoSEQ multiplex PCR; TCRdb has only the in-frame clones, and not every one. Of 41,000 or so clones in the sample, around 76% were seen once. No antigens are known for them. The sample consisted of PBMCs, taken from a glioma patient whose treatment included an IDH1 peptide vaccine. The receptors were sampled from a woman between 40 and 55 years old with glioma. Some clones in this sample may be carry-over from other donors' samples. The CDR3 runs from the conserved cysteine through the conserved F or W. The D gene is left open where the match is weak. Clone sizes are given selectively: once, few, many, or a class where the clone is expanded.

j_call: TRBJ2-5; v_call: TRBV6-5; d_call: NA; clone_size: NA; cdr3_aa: CASKRSVSRETQYF; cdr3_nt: TGTGCCAGCAAGAGGTCCGTCTCTAGGGAGACCCAGTACTTC
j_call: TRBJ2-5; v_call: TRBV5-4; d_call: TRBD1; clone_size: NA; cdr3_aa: CASSKTGEETQYF; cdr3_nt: TGTGCCAGCAGCAAGACAGGGGAGGAGACCCAGTACTTC
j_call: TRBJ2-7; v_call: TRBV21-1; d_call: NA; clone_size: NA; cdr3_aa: CASSGVWDRGSYEQYF; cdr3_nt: TGTGCCAGCAGCGGGGTGTGGGACAGGGGCTCCTACGAGCAGTACTTC
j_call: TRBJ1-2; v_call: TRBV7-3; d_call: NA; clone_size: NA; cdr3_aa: CASGPGLHGYTF; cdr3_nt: TGTGCCAGCGGCCCAGGGTTGCATGGCTACACCTTC
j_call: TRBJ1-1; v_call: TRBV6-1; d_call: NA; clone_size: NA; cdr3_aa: CASSTYRDTEAFF; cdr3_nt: TGTGCCAGCAGTACCTATAGGGACACTGAAGCTTTCTTT
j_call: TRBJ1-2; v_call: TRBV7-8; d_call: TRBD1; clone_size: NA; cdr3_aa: CASSLATGNFGYTF; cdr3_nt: TGTGCCAGCAGCTTAGCGACAGGGAACTTTGGCTACACCTTC
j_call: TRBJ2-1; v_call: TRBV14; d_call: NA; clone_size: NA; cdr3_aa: CASSQEHSWDKSYNEQFF; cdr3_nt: TGTGCCAGCAGCCAAGAACACTCCTGGGACAAGTCCTACAATGAGCAGTTCTTC
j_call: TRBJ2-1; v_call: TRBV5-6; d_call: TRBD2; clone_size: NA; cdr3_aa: CASSLILAGGGLEQFF; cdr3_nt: TGTGCCAGCAGCTTGATACTAGCGGGGGGGGGTCTTGAGCAGTTCTTC
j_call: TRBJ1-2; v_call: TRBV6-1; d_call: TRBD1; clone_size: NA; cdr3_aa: CASLPLGGSGYTF; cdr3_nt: TGTGCCAGCCTCCCGCTAGGGGGCTCTGGCTACACCTTC
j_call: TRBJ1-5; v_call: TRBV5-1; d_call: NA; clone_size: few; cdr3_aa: CASSLDSPSNQPQHF; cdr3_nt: TGCGCCAGCAGCTTGGACAGCCCTAGCAATCAGCCCCAGCATTTT
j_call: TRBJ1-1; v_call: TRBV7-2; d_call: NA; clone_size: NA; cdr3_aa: CASSPSSSNTEAFF; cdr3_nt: TGTGCCAGCAGCCCCTCGTCTAGCAACACTGAAGCTTTCTTT
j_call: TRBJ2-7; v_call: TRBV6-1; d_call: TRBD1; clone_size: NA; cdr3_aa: CASSEMGQGPYEQYF; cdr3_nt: TGTGCCAGCAGTGAAATGGGACAGGGGCCCTACGAGCAGTACTTC
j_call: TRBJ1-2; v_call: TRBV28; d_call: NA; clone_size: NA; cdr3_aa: CASSQLAGQTNYGYTF; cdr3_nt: TGTGCCAGCAGTCAGCTGGCTGGACAGACTAACTATGGCTACACCTTC
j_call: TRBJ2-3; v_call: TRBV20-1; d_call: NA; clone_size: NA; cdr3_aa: CSARELTQYF; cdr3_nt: TGCAGTGCTAGAGAGCTGACGCAGTATTTT
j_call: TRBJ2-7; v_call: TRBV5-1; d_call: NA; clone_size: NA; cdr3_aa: CASSLDPGELTYEQYF; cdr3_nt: TGCGCCAGCAGCTTGGACCCAGGGGAATTAACCTACGAGCAGTACTTC
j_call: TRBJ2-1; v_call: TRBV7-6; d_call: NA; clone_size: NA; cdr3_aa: CASSSASYNEQFF; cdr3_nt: TGTGCCAGCAGCTCAGCCTCCTACAATGAGCAGTTCTTC
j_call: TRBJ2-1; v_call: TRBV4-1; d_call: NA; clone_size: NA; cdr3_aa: CASSQVGSADEQFF; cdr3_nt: TGCGCCAGCAGCCAAGTGGGTTCGGCGGATGAGCAGTTCTTC
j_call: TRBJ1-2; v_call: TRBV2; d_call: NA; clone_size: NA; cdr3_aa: CASSVAGWYGYTF; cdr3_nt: TGTGCCAGCAGTGTGGCAGGGTGGTATGGCTACACCTTC
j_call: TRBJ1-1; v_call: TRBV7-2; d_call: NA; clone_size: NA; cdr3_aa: CASSQIQGTEAFF; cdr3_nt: TGTGCCAGCAGCCAAATACAGGGAACTGAAGCTTTCTTT
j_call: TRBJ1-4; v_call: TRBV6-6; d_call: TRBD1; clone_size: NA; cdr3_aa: CASTLGQGGSEKLFF; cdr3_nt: TGTGCCAGCACCCTAGGACAGGGAGGGTCAGAAAAACTGTTTTTT
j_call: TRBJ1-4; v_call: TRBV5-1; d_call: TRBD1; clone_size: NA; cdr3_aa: CASSSRQGFNEKLFF; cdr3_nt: TGCGCCAGCAGCTCCAGACAGGGTTTTAATGAAAAACTGTTTTTT
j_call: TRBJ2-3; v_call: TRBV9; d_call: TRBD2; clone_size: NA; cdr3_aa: CASSAGGGFTDTQYF; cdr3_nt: TGTGCCAGCAGCGCTGGGGGGGGATTCACAGATACGCAGTATTTT
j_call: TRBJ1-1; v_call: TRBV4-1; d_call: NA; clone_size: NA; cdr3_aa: CASSQFSSMNTEAFF; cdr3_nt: TGCGCCAGCAGCCAATTCTCTTCAATGAACACTGAAGCTTTCTTT
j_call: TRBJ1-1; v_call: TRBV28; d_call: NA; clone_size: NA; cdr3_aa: CASRPSGGNTEAFF; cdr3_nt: TGTGCCAGCAGGCCCTCGGGGGGGAACACTGAAGCTTTCTTT
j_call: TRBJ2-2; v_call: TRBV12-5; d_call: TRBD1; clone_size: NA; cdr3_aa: CASGLVQTGGTGELFF; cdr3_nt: TGTGCTAGTGGTTTAGTTCAAACAGGGGGAACCGGGGAGCTGTTTTTT
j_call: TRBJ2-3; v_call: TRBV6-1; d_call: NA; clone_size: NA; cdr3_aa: CASSGVQVTDTQYF; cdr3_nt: TGTGCCAGCAGTGGAGTACAGGTCACAGATACGCAGTATTTT
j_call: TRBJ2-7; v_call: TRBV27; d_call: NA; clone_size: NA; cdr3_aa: CASGYEQYF; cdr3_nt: TGTGCCAGCGGCTACGAGCAGTACTTC
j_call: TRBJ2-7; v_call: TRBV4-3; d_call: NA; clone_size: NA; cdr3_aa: CASSQTSQSEQYF; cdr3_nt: TGCGCCAGCAGCCAAACTAGCCAGAGCGAGCAGTACTTC
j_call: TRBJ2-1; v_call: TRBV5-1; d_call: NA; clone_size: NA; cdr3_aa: CASSLDRRASSYNEQFF; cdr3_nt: TGCGCCAGCAGCTTGGACAGGCGGGCTAGTTCCTACAATGAGCAGTTCTTC
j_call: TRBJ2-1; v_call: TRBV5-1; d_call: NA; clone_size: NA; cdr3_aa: CASSAILAAGYNEQFF; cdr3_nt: TGCGCCAGCAGCGCAATACTAGCAGCCGGGTACAATGAGCAGTTCTTC
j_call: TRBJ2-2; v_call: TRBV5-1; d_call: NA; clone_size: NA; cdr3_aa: CASSWGDRNTGELFF; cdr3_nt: TGCGCCAGCAGCTGGGGGGACAGAAACACCGGGGAGCTGTTTTTT
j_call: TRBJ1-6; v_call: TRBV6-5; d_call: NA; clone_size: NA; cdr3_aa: CASRPGGYNSPLHF; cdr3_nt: TGTGCCAGCAGACCCGGAGGGTACAATTCACCCCTCCACTTT
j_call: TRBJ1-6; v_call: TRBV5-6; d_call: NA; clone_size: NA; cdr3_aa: CASRLGGFDNSPLHF; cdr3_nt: TGTGCCAGCAGGCTAGGGGGGTTTGACAATTCACCCCTCCACTTT
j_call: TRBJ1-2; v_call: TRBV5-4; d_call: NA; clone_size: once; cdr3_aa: CASNDPGEGYTF; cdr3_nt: TGTGCCAGCAATGACCCAGGGGAGGGCTACACCTTC
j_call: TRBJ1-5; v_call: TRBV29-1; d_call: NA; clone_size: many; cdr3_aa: CSVGWAYQPQHF; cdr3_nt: TGCAGCGTTGGTTGGGCCTATCAGCCCCAGCATTTT
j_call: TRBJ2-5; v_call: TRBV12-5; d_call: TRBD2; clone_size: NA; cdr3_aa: CASGLGTSGRETQYF; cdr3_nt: TGTGCTAGTGGTCTCGGGACTAGCGGGAGGGAGACCCAGTACTTC
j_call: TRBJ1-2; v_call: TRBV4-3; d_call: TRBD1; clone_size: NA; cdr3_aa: CASRGTGNRGYTF; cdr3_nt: TGCGCCAGCAGGGGGACAGGGAATAGGGGCTACACCTTC
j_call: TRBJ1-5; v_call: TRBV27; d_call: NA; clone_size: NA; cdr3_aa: CASSPQGGNQPQHF; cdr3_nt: TGTGCCAGCAGCCCGCAAGGTGGCAATCAGCCCCAGCATTTT
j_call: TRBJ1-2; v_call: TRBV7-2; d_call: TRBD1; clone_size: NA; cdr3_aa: CASSFAGTGEFGYTF; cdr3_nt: TGTGCCAGCAGCTTTGCCGGGACAGGGGAATTCGGCTACACCTTC
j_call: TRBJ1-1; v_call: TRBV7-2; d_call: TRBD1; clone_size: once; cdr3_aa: CASGWTGGNTEAFF; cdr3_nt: TGTGCCAGCGGGTGGACAGGGGGGAACACTGAAGCTTTCTTT
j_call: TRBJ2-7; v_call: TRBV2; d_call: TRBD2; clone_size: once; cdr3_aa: CASRRIPGGTYEQYF; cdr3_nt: TGTGCCAGCAGGAGGATTCCGGGGGGGACCTACGAGCAGTACTTC
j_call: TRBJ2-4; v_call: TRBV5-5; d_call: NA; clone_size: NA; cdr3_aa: CASSLQGDRGYF; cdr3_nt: TGTGCCAGCAGCTTGCAAGGGGACCGGGGGTACTTC
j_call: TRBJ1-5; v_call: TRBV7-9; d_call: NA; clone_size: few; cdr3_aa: CASSPPGVSNQPQHF; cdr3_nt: TGTGCCAGCAGCCCCCCAGGGGTCAGCAATCAGCCCCAGCATTTT
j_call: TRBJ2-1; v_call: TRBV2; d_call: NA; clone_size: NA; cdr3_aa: CASSSNEQFF; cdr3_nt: TGTGCCAGCAGTAGCAATGAGCAGTTCTTC
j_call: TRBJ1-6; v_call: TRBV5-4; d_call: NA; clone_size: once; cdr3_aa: CASSLEGYSSPLHF; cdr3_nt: TGTGCCAGCAGCTTGGAGGGGTACAGCTCACCCCTCCACTTT
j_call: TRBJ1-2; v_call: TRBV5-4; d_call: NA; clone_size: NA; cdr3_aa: CASTSSPRVGYTF; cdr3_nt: TGTGCCAGCACCTCCTCCCCCCGGGTCGGCTACACCTTC
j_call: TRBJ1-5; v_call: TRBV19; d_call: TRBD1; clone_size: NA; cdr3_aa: CASSIAKGDRSFYSNQPQHF; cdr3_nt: TGTGCCAGTAGTATAGCAAAGGGGGACAGGAGCTTCTATAGCAATCAGCCCCAGCATTTT
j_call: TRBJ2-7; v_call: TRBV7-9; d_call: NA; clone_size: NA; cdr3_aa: CASSFDSSYEQYF; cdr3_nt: TGTGCCAGCAGCTTTGACAGTTCCTACGAGCAGTACTTC
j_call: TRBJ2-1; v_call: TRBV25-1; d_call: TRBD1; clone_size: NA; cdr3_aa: CASSAPSGQGENEQFF; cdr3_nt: TGTGCCAGCAGTGCTCCGTCGGGACAGGGAGAGAATGAGCAGTTCTTC
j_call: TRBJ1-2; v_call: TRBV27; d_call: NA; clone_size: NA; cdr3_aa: CATRDRLTHGYTF; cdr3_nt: TGTGCCACCCGGGACCGATTAACCCATGGCTACACCTTC
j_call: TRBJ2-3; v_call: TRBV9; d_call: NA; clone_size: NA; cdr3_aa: CASSPRTDTQYF; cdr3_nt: TGTGCCAGCAGCCCCCGCACAGATACGCAGTATTTT
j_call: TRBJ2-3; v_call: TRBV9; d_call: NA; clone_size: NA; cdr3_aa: CASSVRTARDTQYF; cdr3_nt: TGTGCCAGCAGCGTAAGGACGGCACGGGATACGCAGTATTTT
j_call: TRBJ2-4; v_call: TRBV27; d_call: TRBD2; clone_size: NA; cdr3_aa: CASSLSSGRAGIQYF; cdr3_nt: TGTGCCAGCAGTTTATCGAGCGGGAGGGCAGGCATTCAGTACTTC
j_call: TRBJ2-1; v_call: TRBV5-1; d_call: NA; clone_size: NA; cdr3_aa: CASQGSREQFF; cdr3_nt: TGCGCCAGCCAGGGGTCTCGAGAGCAGTTCTTC
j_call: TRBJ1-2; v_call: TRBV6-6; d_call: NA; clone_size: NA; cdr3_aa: CASSLPQGQDYGYTF; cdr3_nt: TGTGCCAGCAGTCTACCCCAGGGGCAGGACTATGGCTACACCTTC
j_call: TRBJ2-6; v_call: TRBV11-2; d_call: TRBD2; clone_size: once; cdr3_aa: CASSLGIGGEGSGANVLTF; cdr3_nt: TGTGCCAGCAGCTTAGGGATTGGGGGGGAAGGATCTGGGGCCAACGTCCTGACTTTC
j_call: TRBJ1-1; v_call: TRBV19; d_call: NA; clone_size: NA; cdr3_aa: CASSMAQTNEAFF; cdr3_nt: TGTGCCAGTAGTATGGCCCAAACTAACGAGGCTTTCTTT
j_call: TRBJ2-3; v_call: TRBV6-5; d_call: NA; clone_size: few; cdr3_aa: CASSYSGGGRTDTQYF; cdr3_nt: TGTGCCAGCAGTTACTCGGGAGGGGGACGCACAGATACGCAGTATTTT
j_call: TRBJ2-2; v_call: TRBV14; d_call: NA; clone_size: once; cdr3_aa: CASSQDGREDRELFF; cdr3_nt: TGTGCCAGCAGCCAAGATGGTAGGGAGGACCGGGAGCTGTTTTTT